This T cell receptor beta chain was obtained from a study of cytomegalovirus exposure and HLA in healthy donors. Findings and caveats of the study: Trimming of TCR beta V- and J-genes showed a link, identified in a later analysis, to a missense DCLRE1C variant.

Germline CDR1 reads MNHNS; CDR2 reads SASEGT. The CDR3 covers 18 residues. The J segment lost 1 base and the V segment lost 3 bases, leaving 8 bases of the junction unmatched. The PCR employed 60 Vbeta primers together with 13 Jbeta primers. Measured with immunoSEQ multiplex PCR; TCRdb has only the in-frame clones, and not every one. The data contain 100,000 to 130,000 clones, 77% of them singletons. As to this clone: Its specificity is not known.

Sequencing was done on a sample of PBMCs. This clonotype originated in a male donor in good health and CMV-seronegative. J is TRBJ2-3 and V is TRBV6-1; 12 nucleotides line up with TRBD2. The DNA for the CDR3 is TGTGCCAGCAGTGACGCCCTTAGACTAGCGGGGGGCACAGATACGCAGTATTTT. This codes for CASSDALRLAGGTDTQYF.